This TCR beta chain was sequenced during a study of T-cell reconstitution after alpha-beta-depleted transplantation in children. The study, taken as a whole, reports: Counts and diversity of T cells one year after transplant came mostly from newly produced T cells. Roughly two months post-transplant, alpha-beta T cells reportedly originated from several hundred graft clones that had expanded. After transplant, high TCRbeta diversity at day 60 in some patients arose from surviving recipient T cells and thymic progenitors.

Preparing the TCRbeta library involved the use of unique molecular identifiers. Each CDR3 protein is one row after TCRdb ran MiXCR on the PCR reads. The table shows about 540,000 distinct CDR3 sequences, with 27% occurring only once. Trimming at V came to 4 bases and at J to 3 bases, leaving 3 bases not matched to a gene. The CDR3 contains 13 residues. Germline CDR1 reads SQVTM; CDR2 reads ANQGSEA. This clonotype has more than one count but fewer than ten. Its matching antigen is unknown. The chain uses TRBV29-1 and TRBJ1-3, with 7 bases that match TRBD1. The sample was PBMCs, taken before TCRalphabeta/CD19-depleted stem cell transplant. The clonotype originates from a boy under two years old with Wiskott-Aldrich syndrome, due to receive a stem cell transplant. The CDR3 is CSVGDSLGNTIYF. CDR3 nucleotide sequence: TGCAGCGTTGGGGACAGCCTTGGAAACACCATATATTTT.